What follows are 27 T cell receptor beta chains derived from one specimen sequenced in a study of T-cell reconstitution after alpha-beta-depleted transplantation in children. Unique molecular identifiers were used in preparing the TCRbeta library. TCRdb re-derived calls from the PCR reads in MiXCR, one entry per CDR3 protein. The repertoire consists of around 670,000 distinct CDR3 sequences, with about an eighth occurring once and the leading ten covering 0.79%. Sample: PBMCs, taken before TCRalphabeta/CD19-depleted stem cell transplant. These receptors came from a girl under 10 years old with congenital amegakaryocytic thrombocytopenia, due to receive a stem cell transplant.

Regarding this clonotype: A read error is possible here, since a much larger clone lies one base away. The V and J genes are TRBV5-1 and TRBJ1-3; 8 nucleotides line up with TRBD1. Germline V gene lookup returns CDR1 SGHRS and CDR2 YFSETQ. The CDR3 spans 16 residues. The CDR3 DNA sequence: TGCGCCGGCAGCTTGGTTCAGGGGGCTTCTGGAAACACCATATATTTT. Its protein product is CAGSLVQGASGNTIYF.

The table lists this clonotype with many counts. This rearrangement joins TRBV5-1 to TRBJ1-5; possible D gene TRBD1, 6 bases. V shed 2 bases and J shed 1 base, with 10 bases lying between them. The germline CDR1 and CDR2 sequences are SGHRS and YFSETQ. This CDR3 has 15 amino acids. The CDR3: CASSLQGRSNQPQHF. For the CDR3, the DNA is TGCGCCAGCAGCTTACAGGGACGAAGCAATCAGCCCCAGCATTTT.

V is TRBV18 and J is TRBJ2-7, with 8 bases identical to TRBD1. Losses at the gene ends were 2 bases for V and 1 base for J; bases not matched to a gene: 7. This CDR3 has 16 amino acids. The V gene's germline CDR1 is KGHSH and CDR2 LQKENI. The CDR3 region is CASSPYDTGGSYEQYF. CDR3 bases: TGTGCCAGCTCACCATATGATACAGGGGGATCCTACGAGCAGTACTTC.

This clonotype was detected a few times. This rearrangement joins TRBV4-1 to TRBJ2-7; 9 nucleotides align to TRBD2. In germline, CDR1 is MGHRA, CDR2 YSYEKL. J was trimmed by 3 bases and V by 9 bases; bases with no gene match: 9. This CDR3 has 14 amino acids. In DNA, the CDR3 is TGCGCCAGGGGGCTAGCGGGACTGAACTACGAGCAGTACTTC. Residues: CARGLAGLNYEQYF.

This clonotype showed up just a few times. The CDR3 DNA sequence: TGTGCCAGTAGTCCCCAGCGGTCCTACGAGCAGTACTTC. Translating it yields CASSPQRSYEQYF. The V gene is TRBV19, the J gene TRBJ2-7, with D perhaps TRBD2 (5 bases). Germline-derived CDR1 and CDR2 are LNHDA and SQIVND (reference sequence). The length of the CDR3 is 13 residues. Trimming removed 5 bases at V and 1 base at J, with 9 bases between.

A few counts support this clonotype. The chain combines TRBV10-1 with TRBJ2-7; TRBD1 matches 10 bases. From germline, CDR1 is WNHNN and CDR2 SYGVQD (reference sequence). The V and J ends lost 2 bases and 5 bases, in that order; junction bases with no gene match: 6. The CDR3 totals 15 residues. Here the CDR3 reads CASSEGDRGRNEQYF. The CDR3 region has the DNA TGCGCCAGCAGTGAGGGGGACAGGGGAAGGAACGAGCAGTACTTC.

Concerning this clonotype: Just one base apart from a much larger clone, this may be a read error. The V gene is TRBV20-1, the J gene TRBJ2-5, with 8 bases that match TRBD1. This CDR3 is built from 12 residues. The germline V gene encodes CDR1 DFQATT and CDR2 SNEGSKA (reference sequence). The CDR3 DNA sequence: TGCAGTACGGACAGGGACCGCGAGACCCAGGACTTC. This sequence encodes CSTDRDRETQDF.

This rearrangement joins TRBV25-1 to TRBJ2-3; D remains unclear. Germline loops: CDR1 MGHDK, CDR2 SYGVNS. The CDR3 totals 15 residues. Trimming stripped 3 bases from V and 2 bases from J, with 12 bases between. The CDR3 reads CASSDPKTFTDTQYF. The CDR3 region has the DNA TGTGCCAGCAGTGACCCCAAGACTTTCACAGATACGCAGTATTTT.

This clonotype was counted at least ten times. The V and J genes are TRBV9 and TRBJ2-7, with 8 positions matching TRBD1. J lost 4 bases, V lost 0 bases, and 3 bases had no gene match. Germline V gene sequence: CDR1 SGDLS, CDR2 YYNGEE. CDR3 size: 14 residues. CDR3 protein: CASSVGGQAYEQYF. For the CDR3, the DNA is TGTGCCAGCAGCGTAGGGGGACAGGCTTACGAGCAGTACTTC.

This clonotype was picked up a small number of times. The chain joins TRBV5-1 to TRBJ2-2, with 11 bases matching TRBD2. CDR1 is SGHRS, CDR2 YFSETQ, per germline. The V and J ends lost 1 base and 7 bases, in that order; junction bases with no gene match: 6. The CDR3 contains 16 residues. The CDR3 bases are TGCGCCAGCAGCTTGACCGGGACTAGCGGCCACGGGGAGCTGTTTTTT. It specifies CASSLTGTSGHGELFF.

The chain links TRBV28 to TRBJ2-2, with D possibly being TRBD2 (6 bases). The germline V gene encodes CDR1 MDHEN and CDR2 SYDVKM. Deletions cut 5 bases from V and 2 bases from J, with 15 bases between. This CDR3 region has 16 residues. CDR3 loop: CASSQRGSFNTGELFF. The CDR3 DNA sequence: TGTGCCAGCAGTCAACGGGGGTCCTTTAACACCGGGGAGCTGTTTTTT.

This clonotype has only a few counts. This CDR3 reads CASSEVGGAPPDTQYF. The CDR3 DNA is TGTGCCAGCAGTGAAGTGGGGGGGGCCCCCCCAGATACGCAGTATTTT. This sequence joins TRBV6-1 and TRBJ2-3, with TRBD2 as a possible D gene (7 bases). Trimming took 1 base from V and 4 from J, leaving 15 bases between them. The CDR3 totals 16 residues. CDR1 is MNHNS and CDR2 is SASEGT in the germline V gene.

This clonotype was seen a few times. The V call is TRBV6-2 or TRBV6-3, the J call TRBJ2-1, with TRBD2 identical over 11 bases. Per the germline V gene, CDR1 is MNHEY and CDR2 is SVGEGT. The CDR3 contains 15 residues. V lost 7 bases and J lost 12; bases outside the gene matches: 14. CDR3 bases: TGTGCCAGCAACCCCGTTAGCGGGAGGGCAGGGAGGCAGTTCTTC. Encoded protein: CASNPVSGRAGRQFF.

This clonotype was counted many times. J is TRBJ2-7 and V is TRBV20-1; D perhaps matches TRBD2 (6 bases). The CDR3 totals 14 residues. Trimming took off 3 bases at V and 0 bases at J, with 12 bases between the two ends. Germline V gives CDR1 DFQATT, CDR2 SNEGSKA (reference sequence). The CDR3 loop reads CSARGVGGSYEQYF. The CDR3, as DNA: TGCAGTGCTAGGGGGGTGGGGGGCTCCTACGAGCAGTACTTC.

This clonotype was recorded many times. The chain uses TRBV12-3 or TRBV12-4 and TRBJ2-4; no clear D. The CDR3 contains 14 residues. V lost 7 bases to trimming and J lost 0 bases, with 10 bases between them. The CDR3 nucleotides read TGTGCCAGCAAATCAGAGCTAGCCAAAAACATTCAGTACTTC. Translating gives CASKSELAKNIQYF.

The rearrangement uses TRBV10-1 and TRBJ2-1, with 10 nucleotides matching TRBD2. This CDR3 comprises 17 residues. The trim removed 4 bases at V and 7 bases at J, leaving 13 bases unmatched. Germline V gene lookup returns CDR1 WNHNN and CDR2 SYGVQD (reference sequence). In DNA, the CDR3 is TGCGCCAGCAGTGGGCCAGCGGGAGGGCCAGGGGTTAATGAGCAGTTCTTC. It codes for CASSGPAGGPGVNEQFF.

The chain employs TRBV20-1 and TRBJ2-4; 10 nucleotides match TRBD1. J gave up 0 bases and V 6 bases, and 11 bases lay outside the gene matches. Germline V gives CDR1 DFQATT, CDR2 SNEGSKA (reference sequence). The CDR3 contains 17 residues. The CDR3: CSARTGGSPEAKNIQYF. The CDR3 DNA reads TGCAGTGCCAGGACAGGGGGGTCGCCCGAAGCCAAAAACATTCAGTACTTC.

This clonotype was seen ten or more times. V gene TRBV10-3 combines with J gene TRBJ2-7, with TRBD2 identical over 8 bases. V lost 0 bases to trimming and J lost 3 bases; unmatched junction nucleotides: 7. CDR3 length: 16 amino acids. Germline V gene data show CDR1 as ENHRY and CDR2 as SYGVKD. The CDR3 is CAISESGAGGNYEQYF. CDR3 in DNA: TGTGCCATCAGTGAGTCGGGGGCGGGAGGCAACTACGAGCAGTACTTC.

The chain has TRBV15 and TRBJ1-6, with unresolved D. The CDR3 has 14 amino acids. Germline loops: CDR1 LNHNV, CDR2 YYDKDF (reference sequence). With 0 bases removed from V and 7 bases from J, the gap between germline ends came to 7 bases. The CDR3 sequence: CATSRDPFNSPLHF. CDR3 sequence (DNA): TGTGCCACCAGCAGAGATCCCTTCAATTCACCCCTCCACTTT.

This clonotype has only a few counts. The chain carries TRBV20-1 and TRBJ2-5; D may be TRBD2 (5 bases). The CDR3 sequence is 12 residues long. Germline V gene data show CDR1 as DFQATT and CDR2 as SNEGSKA (reference sequence). Trimming removed 1 base from V and 5 bases from J, with 8 bases in between. The CDR3 region has the DNA TGCAGTGCTAGAGGGACTCGGGAGACCCAGTACTTC. Protein sequence: CSARGTRETQYF.

The gene calls are TRBV6-1 and TRBJ2-3; 11 nucleotides agree with TRBD1. The CDR3 covers 19 residues. V lost 4 bases, J lost 2 bases, and 14 bases stayed unmatched. Germline CDR1 is MNHNS and CDR2 is SASEGT. In DNA, the CDR3 is TGTGCCAGCAGTGGATACTCCGGGACAGGGGGGGGGAACACAGATACGCAGTATTTT. Translation: CASSGYSGTGGGNTDTQYF.

This clonotype was seen repeatedly, ten times or more. The chain links TRBV16 to TRBJ2-1; 9 bases agree with TRBD2. The germline gives CDR1 KGHSY, CDR2 FQNENV. This CDR3 spans 18 amino acids. Unmatched junction bases numbered 12, after V lost 0 bases and J lost 6 bases. The CDR3: CASSQSVGVSGGLNEQFF. The CDR3 nucleotides read TGTGCCAGCAGCCAATCCGTTGGGGTTAGCGGGGGTCTCAATGAGCAGTTCTTC.

This clonotype has ten or more counts. J is TRBJ2-5 and V is TRBV7-7; 10 positions agree with TRBD2. Germline V gene data show CDR1 as SSHAT and CDR2 as FNYEAQ (reference sequence). V gave up 1 base and J gave up 0 bases; unmatched junction bases: 2. The CDR3 is 16 amino acids. The CDR3 DNA is TGTGCCAGCAGCTTAGGACTAGCGGGCTACCAAGAGACCCAGTACTTC. Its protein is CASSLGLAGYQETQYF. Together with reference TRBV7-7 and TRBJ2-5, the CDR3 gives the full variable domain: GAGVSQSPRYKVTKRGQDVTLRCDPISSHATLYWYQQALGQGPEFLTYFNYEAQPDKSGLPSDRFSAERPEGSISTLTIQRTEQRDSAMYRCASSLGLAGYQETQYFGPGTRLLVL.

A few counts support this clonotype. The chain employs TRBV28 and TRBJ2-1; 7 bases are a match to TRBD1. With V trimmed by 7 bases and J by 7 bases, 16 bases remained unmatched. Germline CDR1 is MDHEN and CDR2 is SYDVKM. This CDR3 spans 16 amino acids. In nucleotides, the CDR3 is TGTGCCAGCACACCAACGAGGGCAGGGGGTAGGAATGAGCAGTTCTTC. It specifies CASTPTRAGGRNEQFF.

The J gene is TRBJ2-2, the V gene TRBV7-8; 8 bases are a match to TRBD2. After removal of 8 bases from V and 7 bases from J, the junction contained 6 bases not matched to a gene. Germline V CDR1 and CDR2: SGHVS, FQNEAQ. This CDR3 has 13 residues. DNA for the CDR3: TGTGCCAGCGCCGGGAGGGCCATCGGGGAGCTGTTTTTT. This gives the protein CASAGRAIGELFF.

The chain employs TRBV2 and TRBJ2-1; 11 bases align to TRBD2. Germline assignment: CDR1 SNHLY and CDR2 FYNNEI. The trim removed 7 bases at V and 9 bases at J, leaving 14 bases unmatched. The CDR3 runs to 16 residues. The CDR3 reads CASTRKSGLAAPEQFF. CDR3 nucleotides: TGTGCCAGCACCAGAAAGTCGGGACTAGCGGCCCCTGAGCAGTTCTTC. The full variable domain, with the rest looked up from reference TRBV2 and TRBJ2-1, is EPEVTQTPSHQVTQMGQEVILRCVPISNHLYFYWYRQILGQKVEFLVSFYNNEISEKSEIFDDQFSVERPDGSNFTLKIRSTKLEDSAMYFCASTRKSGLAAPEQFFGPGTRLTVL.

This clonotype came up many times. This rearrangement joins TRBV20-1 to TRBJ2-7; D is undetermined. V dropped 0 bases and J dropped 1 base, with 7 bases sitting between them. CDR1 and CDR2 from the germline V gene are DFQATT and SNEGSKA (reference sequence). This CDR3 contains 13 residues. The CDR3 is CSARDGTSYEQYF. The CDR3 nucleotides read TGCAGTGCTAGAGATGGAACTTCCTACGAGCAGTACTTC.